These 13 T cell receptor beta chains were all obtained from the same sample, sequenced in a study of regulatory T cells in long-lasting Graves disease. Documented time point: newly diagnosed GD, antithyroid drugs for less than 3 months. Preparation of the TCR library used RNA extracted from PBMCs. Arm-PCR of CDR3 regions with iRepertoire HTBI primers generated TCR beta libraries. MiXCR was run by TCRdb on the multiplex PCR reads, yielding one entry per CDR3 protein. The sample consists of 200,000 to 250,000 distinct CDR3 sequences, roughly a fifth of them appearing once. These data were likewise used in another study, on T cells in Graves' hyperthyroidism and ophthalmopathy.

The material sequenced was peripheral blood mononuclear cells (PBMCs), taken at new diagnosis, from a patient treated with antithyroid drugs. All receptors derive from a woman younger than 45 with Graves disease.

A few counts support this clonotype. The chain links TRBV4-1 to TRBJ1-2; D gene uncertain. CDR1 and CDR2 (germline): MGHRA, YSYEKL. CDR3 length: 14 amino acids. Trimming removed 4 bases at V and 3 bases at J, with 12 bases between. The CDR3 bases are TGCGCCAGCAGCCCGACGGTTATGGACTATGGCTACACCTTC. It yields the protein CASSPTVMDYGYTF.

The chain combines TRBV6-2 or TRBV6-3 with TRBJ2-4, with 15 bases fitting TRBD2. The V gene's germline CDR1 is MNHEY and CDR2 SVGEGT. The CDR3 spans 16 residues. Trimming cost V 5 bases and J 4 bases; bases outside gene matches: 3. The CDR3 nucleotides read TGTGCCAGCAGTGCAGGGACTAGCGGGGGGAAAAACATTCAGTACTTC. Translated: CASSAGTSGGKNIQYF.

This clonotype was seen ten or more times. The chain is built from TRBV30 and TRBJ1-4; D is possibly TRBD1 (5 bases). Trimming shortened V by 4 bases and J by 8 bases, and 23 bases separated the two germline ends. The CDR3 runs to 16 residues. Looked up from germline, CDR1 is GTSNPN and CDR2 is SVGIG (reference sequence). The CDR3 DNA reads as TGTGCCTGGAACCCGAGCTCGACAGCGACTTTGGAAAAACTGTTTTTT. This codes for CAWNPSSTATLEKLFF.

The gene calls are TRBV5-5 and TRBJ2-3; the match to TRBD1 covers 9 bases. Germline-derived CDR1 and CDR2 are SGHKS and YYEKEE (reference sequence). This CDR3 spans 14 amino acids. V lost 3 bases to trimming and J lost 2 bases; unmatched junction nucleotides: 1. CDR3 loop: CASSWTGDTDTQYF. CDR3 in DNA: TGTGCCAGCAGCTGGACAGGGGACACAGATACGCAGTATTTT.

CDR3 DNA: TGTGCCAGCAGCTCACAGGGGGTAGCGGGAGCCGTACAAGAGACCCAGTACTTC. This sequence encodes CASSSQGVAGAVQETQYF. The rearrangement uses TRBV11-2 and TRBJ2-1; possible D gene TRBD2, 9 bases. The better agreement between TRBJ2-5 and the DNA end casts doubt on the J call. Looked up from germline, CDR1 is SGHAT and CDR2 is FQNNGV. The CDR3 is made up of 18 amino acids.

Many counts were recorded for this clonotype. For the CDR3, the DNA is TGTGCCAGCAGTCGGGACCGAGAAGAGACCCAGTACTTC. The encoded protein is CASSRDREETQYF. This sequence joins TRBV13 and TRBJ2-5; D assignment may be TRBD1 or TRBD2 (5 bases each). The CDR3 loop spans 13 amino acids. The germline V and J ends were trimmed by 6 bases and 3 bases, with 11 bases remaining between them. Germline V gene sequence: CDR1 PRHDT, CDR2 FYEKMQ (reference sequence).

This clonotype showed up just a few times. This may stem from a read error, because a much larger clone lies one nucleotide away. Given the absence of the conserved phenylalanine or tryptophan at the CDR3 end, a read error is likely. The chain recombines TRBV7-3 with TRBJ2-2; no definite D call. V was cut by 3 bases and J by 4 bases, with 12 bases left in between. Germline values: CDR1 SGHTA, CDR2 FQGTGA. The CDR3 has 15 residues. CDR3 in amino acids: CASSFGDVGTGELFS. DNA of the CDR3: TGTGCCAGCAGCTTTGGGGATGTGGGCACCGGGGAGCTGTTTTCT.

This clonotype was seen at least ten times. This chain uses TRBV27 with TRBJ2-5, with D possibly being TRBD1 or TRBD2 (5 bases each). This CDR3 comprises 13 residues. Germline V gives CDR1 MNHEY, CDR2 SMNVEV (reference sequence). V was clipped by 6 bases and J by 4 bases, with 12 bases between them. The CDR3 region has the DNA TGTGCCAGCAGAACCGGGACGCTAGAGACCCAGTACTTC. Translating gives CASRTGTLETQYF.

In this sample, this clonotype turned up many times. The V and J genes are TRBV3-1 and TRBJ1-4; 10 bases agree with TRBD1. This CDR3 comprises 15 residues. The J segment lost 6 bases and the V segment lost 3 bases, leaving 4 bases of the junction unmatched. Germline assignment: CDR1 LGHDT and CDR2 YNNKEL (reference sequence). CDR3 in DNA: TGTGCCAGCAGCCAGAGACAGGGGGCATATGAAAAACTGTTTTTT. Translating it yields CASSQRQGAYEKLFF.

The J gene is TRBJ2-3, the V gene TRBV20-1; D unresolved. This CDR3 spans 13 amino acids. V lost 1 base and J 4 bases, leaving 9 bases between the germline ends. Germline V lookup: CDR1 DFQATT, CDR2 SNEGSKA (reference sequence). DNA of the CDR3: TGCAGTGCTAGAGGTCGACTGTCAGATACGCAGTATTTT. Amino acids: CSARGRLSDTQYF.

As to this clonotype: One junction end does not reproduce the germline sequence, and a read error may be involved. The chain couples TRBV28 to TRBJ2-3; maybe TRBD1 (6 bases). The CDR3 runs to 15 residues. Per the germline V gene, CDR1 is MDHEN and CDR2 is SYDVKM. The CDR3 region is CASSLAGTYTNTQYF. CDR3 coding DNA: TGTGCCAGCAGTTTGGCCGGGACATACACAAATACGCAGTATTTT. The whole variable domain, remainder taken from reference TRBV28 and TRBJ2-3, is DVKVTQSSRYLVKRTGEKVFLECVQDMDHENMFWYRQDPGLGLRLIYFSYDVKMKEKGDIPEGYSVSREKKERFSLILESASTNQTSMYLCASSLAGTYTNTQYFGPGTRLTVL.

This clonotype showed up many times. The rearrangement uses TRBV11-2 and TRBJ1-1, with TRBD1 identical over 9 bases. V lost 8 bases, J lost 3 bases, and 10 bases stayed unmatched. Germline lookup yields CDR1 SGHAT and CDR2 FQNNGV. The CDR3 loop spans 15 amino acids. CDR3 coding DNA: TGTGCCAGCTGCTCCTGGACAGGGGTAGACACTGAAGCTTTCTTT. This translates into CASCSWTGVDTEAFF.

The table lists this clonotype with many counts. CDR3 nucleotide sequence: TGTGCCACCAAAAGGATGAACACTGAAGCTTTCTTT. Translation gives CATKRMNTEAFF. The J gene is TRBJ1-1, the V gene TRBV6-1; D ambiguous. Trimming left V 10 bases short and J 0 bases short, with 9 bases between. This CDR3 spans 12 amino acids. The germline CDR1 and CDR2 sequences are MNHNS and SASEGT.